This T cell receptor (beta chain) is from a study of radiotherapy plus CTLA-4 blockade in lung cancer. The overall study: Objective responses occurred in around 20% of patients; about 31% had disease control.

Overall study results and limits: In blood, tumor-derived TCR clones expanded after radiotherapy plus ipilimumab. According to reports, early shifts in blood T cell clones, alongside interferon-beta, forecast response most accurately.

Sequencing used immunoSEQ multiplex PCR; TCRdb keeps in-frame clones, though not all of them. The data hold over 75,000 clones, with over 80% observed a single time. Comments on this clone: As yet, its antigen is unknown.

Chemo-refractory metastatic non-small-cell lung cancer patients were treated with focal radiation plus CTLA-4 blockade with ipilimumab. Sequenced material: peripheral blood, taken from a patient treated with radiotherapy plus ipilimumab. The sequence was collected from a human donor with non-small cell lung cancer who had stable disease on radiotherapy plus ipilimumab.

CDR3 sequence reads: CASSSSPPLYEQYF. The CDR3 bases are TGTGCCAGCAGCTCCAGTCCCCCTCTTTACGAGCAGTACTTC. V and J are TRBV7-2 and TRBJ2-7; D call uncertain. Deletions cut 4 bases from V and 4 bases from J, with 14 bases between. Germline CDR1 and CDR2: SGHTA and FQGNSA. This CDR3 contains 14 residues.